The next 13 T cell receptor beta chains were all read from a single sample in a study of blood T cell repertoires in COVID-19. The protocol was immunoSEQ multiplex PCR, while the TCRdb copy is restricted to in-frame clones and leaves out a portion. Among about 69,000 clones listed, 90% were seen once. The material sequenced was peripheral blood. These receptors were obtained from a man aged 45-65 years with acute or convalescent COVID-19.

The V call is TRBV6-2 or TRBV6-3, the J call TRBJ2-1, with 10 bases that match TRBD2. Germline CDR1 is MNHEY and CDR2 is SVGEGT. CDR3 length equals 15 residues. V was pared by 6 bases and J by 8 bases, with 10 bases of the junction left unmatched. The CDR3, as DNA: TGTGCCAGCAGCTGGGGGAGCGGGAGGGCCTATGAGCAGTTCTTC. This encodes CASSWGSGRAYEQFF.

The chain uses TRBV7-6 and TRBJ2-7; 11 bases are shared with TRBD2. Germline V gene sequence: CDR1 SGHVS, CDR2 FNYEAQ. J was trimmed by 5 bases and V by 4 bases; bases with no gene match: 16. This CDR3 is built from 18 residues. CDR3 in amino acids: CASSYRSGRARGYDEQYF. CDR3 coding DNA: TGTGCCAGCAGCTATCGTAGCGGGAGGGCTAGGGGATACGACGAGCAGTACTTC.

The count of this clone is one. This chain joins TRBV5-8 and TRBJ2-7; TRBD1 might be the D (6 bases). V was shortened by 0 bases and J by 2 bases, with 12 bases between the two germline ends. Germline V lookup: CDR1 SGHTS, CDR2 YDEGEE. CDR3 length: 15 residues. DNA of the CDR3: TGTGCCAGCAGCTTGGAGGGGGAGCTTGCCTACGAGCAGTACTTC. Encoded protein: CASSLEGELAYEQYF.

J is TRBJ2-7 and V is TRBV6-1; D perhaps matches TRBD1 (6 bases). V gave up 3 bases and J gave up 2 bases, with 14 bases separating them. The V gene's germline CDR1 is MNHNS and CDR2 SASEGT. The CDR3 runs to 15 residues. The CDR3 protein is CASSDRGGNPYEQYF. As DNA, the CDR3 is TGTGCCAGCAGTGACAGGGGCGGAAACCCCTACGAGCAGTACTTC.

The chain combines TRBV19 with TRBJ1-5, with D perhaps matching TRBD1 (6 bases). The germline V gene has CDR1 LNHDA and CDR2 SQIVND (reference sequence). The V end was cut by 0 bases, the J end by 6 bases, with 9 bases between. CDR3 size: 14 residues. The CDR3 bases are TGTGCCAGTAGTATAGACAGGGGTGGTCAGCCCCAGCATTTT. Translation: CASSIDRGGQPQHF.

V gene TRBV6-1 combines with J gene TRBJ2-1; 14 bases match TRBD2. The CDR3 has 18 amino acids. The J segment lost 4 bases and the V segment lost 2 bases, leaving 7 bases of the junction unmatched. Germline CDR1 reads MNHNS; CDR2 reads SASEGT. CDR3 sequence reads: CASSERTSGRPLYNEQFF. The CDR3 coding sequence is TGTGCCAGCAGTGAAAGGACTAGCGGGAGGCCACTATACAATGAGCAGTTCTTC.

CDR3 nucleotides: TGTGCCAGCAGCAAAAAGGGGGCAGGGCCTAAATCTGGGGAGACCCAGTACTTC. It yields the protein CASSKKGAGPKSGETQYF. V gene TRBV21-1 combines with J gene TRBJ2-5; the table assigns TRBD1, which was not confirmed against the DNA. TRBV21-1 is recorded as a pseudogene. The CDR3 consists of 18 residues.

The chain recombines TRBV7-9 with TRBJ2-7, with D possibly being TRBD1 (6 bases). CDR3 size: 15 residues. V was clipped by 1 base and J by 1 base, with 11 bases between them. Germline-derived CDR1 and CDR2 are SEHNR and FQNEAQ (reference sequence). The DNA of the CDR3 is TGTGCCAGCAGCTTAGGGGGGCAGGGGTCCTACGAGCAGTACTTC. Translation: CASSLGGQGSYEQYF.

The chain recombines TRBV30 with TRBJ2-2; D is uncertain. CDR1 and CDR2 from the germline V gene are GTSNPN and SVGIG (reference sequence). V lost 2 bases and J lost 3, with 4 bases in between. The CDR3 sequence is 12 residues long. CDR3 DNA: TGTGCCTGGAGTTCTTACACCGGGGAGCTGTTTTTT. Translated: CAWSSYTGELFF. Based on the CDR3 plus reference TRBV30 and TRBJ2-2, the full variable domain is SQTIHQWPATLVQPVGSPLSLECTVEGTSNPNLYWYRQAAGRGLQLLFYSVGIGQISSEVPQNLSASRPQDRQFILSSKKLLLSDSGFYLCAWSSYTGELFFGEGSRLTVL.

This rearrangement joins TRBV11-2 to TRBJ2-3; D might be TRBD2 (5 bases). V lost 1 base and J lost 4, with 15 bases in between. The CDR3 extends over 16 amino acids. The germline V gene has CDR1 SGHAT and CDR2 FQNNGV. In DNA form, the CDR3 reads TGTGCCAGCAGCTTAGGATCTAGCCGGAGCTCAGATACGCAGTATTTT. The encoded protein is CASSLGSSRSSDTQYF.

The chain links TRBV14 to TRBJ2-7, with D possibly TRBD1 on 6 matching bases. The CDR3 extends over 13 amino acids. From germline, CDR1 is SGHDN and CDR2 FVKESK. V lost 5 bases to trimming and J lost 7 bases, with 15 bases between them. This CDR3 reads CASSFHRVGEQYF. The CDR3 nucleotides are TGTGCCAGCAGCTTCCACAGGGTAGGGGAGCAGTACTTC.

The gene calls are TRBV6-5 and TRBJ1-6, with D possibly TRBD1 on 5 matching bases. The CDR3 totals 13 residues. Trimming took off 3 bases at V and 8 bases at J, with 8 bases between the two ends. Germline-derived CDR1 and CDR2 are MNHEY and SVGAGI. In DNA, the CDR3 is TGTGCCAGCAGTTATCAGGGTTATTCACCCCTCCACTTT. Amino acid sequence: CASSYQGYSPLHF.

This clone was detected a few times. The chain has TRBV9 and TRBJ2-7, with 12 positions matching TRBD2. The CDR3 length is 16 residues. V gave up 4 bases and J gave up 2 bases; unmatched junction bases: 7. CDR1 and CDR2 from the germline V gene are SGDLS and YYNGEE. The CDR3 here is CASSTSTSGRTYEQYF. In DNA, the CDR3 is TGTGCCAGCAGCACCTCGACTAGCGGGAGAACCTACGAGCAGTACTTC.